A selection of T cell receptor beta chains follows, all from one sample in a study of T cell repertoires in ileal Crohn's disease. Assay: immunoSEQ multiplex PCR; the TCRdb copy retains only in-frame clones and omits some. Among about 11,000 clones listed, approximately 85% were seen once. The sequencing input was ileal tissue. These receptor sequences come from an adult with Crohn's disease. CDR3s include the opening cysteine and the closing phenylalanine or tryptophan. The D gene is left open where the match is weak. Rows may omit the clone size; those that give it use once, few, many or a size class.

J | D | size | V | CDR3 | DNA
TRBJ1-4 | TRBD1 | NA | TRBV28 | CASSRTGGFANEKLFF | TGTGCCAGCAGTCGGACAGGGGGGTTCGCTAATGAAAAACTGTTTTTT
TRBJ2-3 | TRBD2 | NA | TRBV18 | CASSQAGGPSDTQYF | TGTGCCAGCTCACAAGCGGGGGGGCCTTCAGATACGCAGTATTTT
TRBJ1-5 | NA | NA | TRBV6-1 | CASSGYSQPQHF | TGTGCCAGCAGCGGGTATAGTCAGCCCCAGCATTTT
TRBJ1-1 | NA | few | TRBV6-5 | CASSYVRGWSTEAFF | TGTGCCAGCAGTTACGTTCGGGGGTGGAGCACTGAAGCTTTCTTT
TRBJ1-1 | NA | NA | TRBV5-1 | CASSVGPEAFF | TGCGCCAGCAGCGTTGGGCCGGAAGCTTTCTTT
TRBJ2-7 | NA | NA | TRBV5-1 | CASSGQGSVQYF | TGCGCCAGCAGTGGGCAGGGTTCGGTGCAGTACTTC
TRBJ1-4 | NA | NA | TRBV27 | CASSPLIRGVDEKLFF | TGTGCCAGCAGTCCACTCATCCGGGGGGTGGATGAAAAACTGTTTTTT
TRBJ1-6 | NA | NA | TRBV19 | CASSTQARQLNSPLHF | TGTGCCAGTAGTACCCAGGCTCGGCAACTTAATTCACCCCTCCACTTT
TRBJ2-2 | TRBD2 | once | TRBV6-4 | CASSKLQGLGTGELFF | TGTGCCAGCAGTAAACTACAGGGACTAGGCACCGGGGAGCTGTTTTTT
TRBJ2-2 | NA | NA | TRBV5-6 | CASSALGTLNTGELFF | TGTGCCAGCAGCGCCCTCGGGACACTGAACACCGGGGAGCTGTTTTTT
TRBJ2-2 | TRBD2 | NA | TRBV7-7 | CASSLRSSGTGELFF | TGTGCCAGCAGCTTGAGATCTAGCGGCACCGGGGAGCTGTTTTTT
TRBJ2-3 | NA | NA | TRBV6-6 | CASTQYDYTDTQYF | TGTGCCAGCACCCAATACGACTATACAGATACGCAGTATTTT
TRBJ2-6 | NA | few | TRBV27 | CASSFTWSTGANVLTF | TGTGCCAGCAGTTTTACCTGGAGTACTGGGGCCAACGTCCTGACTTTC
TRBJ1-1 | NA | NA | TRBV10-3 | CAISEPGTLTEAFF | TGTGCCATCAGCGAGCCAGGCACCCTCACTGAAGCTTTCTTT
TRBJ1-2 | TRBD1 | NA | TRBV4-1 | CASSQDGTVGGYGYTF | TGCGCCAGCAGCCAAGATGGGACAGTGGGGGGCTATGGCTACACCTTC
TRBJ1-2 | NA | NA | TRBV5-1 | CASSLSPEGGYTF | TGCGCCAGCAGCTTGTCCCCGGAGGGCGGCTACACCTTC
TRBJ1-4 | TRBD1 | NA | TRBV6-1 | CASSRQGSTNEKLFF | TGTGCCAGCAGCAGACAGGGTTCGACTAATGAAAAACTGTTTTTT
TRBJ2-7 | TRBD1 | NA | TRBV10-3 | CATSPGQGKNEQYF | TGTGCCACCTCTCCGGGACAGGGAAAGAACGAGCAGTACTTC